This T cell receptor beta chain was sequenced during a study of naive and memory T cell subsets. After the first PCR, alpha and beta chain libraries were processed separately. Two oligonucleotides, mixed equimolar, formed the beta constant-region primer covering TRBC1 and TRBC2. Nested alpha and beta constant-region primers with the SP2 primer drove four PCR rounds on ligated cDNA. A 12-nucleotide UMI and the SP2 primer were added to the cDNA 3' end by oligonucleotide ligation. In TCRdb, the UMI-ligation and nested PCR reads were re-called with MiXCR into one record per CDR3 protein. Seen here are over 110,000 distinct CDR3 sequences, 15% to 25% observed once, and the top ten hold 0.6% to 0.8%. This clonotype has just a few counts. Its antigen is unidentified. At one end the junction does not follow the germline gene, possibly because of a read error. Findings and caveats of the study: Over 85% of naive TCR sequences appeared only once after error correction, unlike memory subsets. Gini index rose across naive, CM, EM and EMRA in CD4 and CD8. Especially in CD8 cells, naive repertoires contained a few larger clonotypes, possibly CD45RA-re-expressing memory cells.

The receptor's source is a human donor in good health. The sequenced sample was naive CD8+ T cells from blood.

The CDR3 spells CASSLWGSNQPQHF. As DNA, the CDR3 is TGTGCCAGCAGCTTATGGGGTAGCAATCAGCCCCAGCATTTT. The chain is built from TRBV27 and TRBJ1-5; D is ambiguous. Germline CDR1 is MNHEY and CDR2 is SMNVEV (reference sequence). The CDR3 loop spans 14 amino acids.